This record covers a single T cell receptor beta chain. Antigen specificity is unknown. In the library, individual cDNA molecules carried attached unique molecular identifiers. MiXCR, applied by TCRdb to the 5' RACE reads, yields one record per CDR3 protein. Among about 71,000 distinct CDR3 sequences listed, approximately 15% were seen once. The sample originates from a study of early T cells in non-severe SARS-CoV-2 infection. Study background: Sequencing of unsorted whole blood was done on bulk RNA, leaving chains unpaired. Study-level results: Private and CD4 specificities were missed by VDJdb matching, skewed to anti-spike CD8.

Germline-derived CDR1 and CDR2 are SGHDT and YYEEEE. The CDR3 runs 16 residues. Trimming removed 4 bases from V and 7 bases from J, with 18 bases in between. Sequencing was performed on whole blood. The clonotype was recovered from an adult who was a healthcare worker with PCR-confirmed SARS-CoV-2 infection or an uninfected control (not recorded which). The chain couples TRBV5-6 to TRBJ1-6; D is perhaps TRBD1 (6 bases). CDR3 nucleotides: TGTGCCAGCAGCCCCAGGGGTTTCGGTCGGAATTCACCCCTCCACTTT. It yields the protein CASSPRGFGRNSPLHF. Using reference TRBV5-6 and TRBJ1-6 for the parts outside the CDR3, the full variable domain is DAGVTQSPTHLIKTRGQQVTLRCSPKSGHDTVSWYQQALGQGPQFIFQYYEEEERQRGNFPDRFSGHQFPNYSSELNVNALLLGDSALYLCASSPRGFGRNSPLHFGNGTRLTVT.